What follows are 13 T cell receptor beta chains derived from one specimen sequenced in a study of cytomegalovirus exposure and HLA in healthy donors. The PCR had 60 Vbeta and 13 Jbeta primers. Sequencing used immunoSEQ multiplex PCR; TCRdb keeps in-frame clones, though not all of them. The top ten clones hold 5.2% of a sample with about 100,000 clones, about three quarters of them seen once. The sample comprised PBMCs. The source of these receptors is a female donor in good health and CMV-seropositive.

The chain recombines TRBV18 with TRBJ2-3; tentatively, D is TRBD1 (5 bases). Germline loops: CDR1 KGHSH, CDR2 LQKENI. V gave up 3 bases and J gave up 3 bases, with 16 bases separating them. The CDR3 has 16 amino acids. The CDR3 loop reads CASSPFEQGITDTQYF. CDR3 nucleotides: TGTGCCAGCTCACCCTTCGAGCAGGGAATTACAGATACGCAGTATTTT.

This rearrangement joins TRBV29-1 to TRBJ2-1, with 7 positions matching TRBD2. This CDR3 contains 13 residues. Trimming at V came to 3 bases and at J to 5 bases, leaving 4 bases not matched to a gene. Germline V gene lookup returns CDR1 SQVTM and CDR2 ANQGSEA. CDR3 in DNA: TGCAGCGTTGAGACTAGCTCACACAATGAGCAGTTCTTC. Its translation: CSVETSSHNEQFF.

The chain combines TRBV28 with TRBJ2-2, with 7 bases fitting TRBD1. Trimming took 11 bases from V and 0 from J; bases not matched to a gene: 3. Germline assignment: CDR1 MDHEN and CDR2 SYDVKM. The CDR3 loop spans 13 amino acids. The CDR3 DNA sequence: TGTGCCCATAGGGGGCCGAACACCGGGGAGCTGTTTTTT. Translated: CAHRGPNTGELFF.

The CDR3 coding sequence is TGTGCCAGCAGTTACTCACACAGGGCTCGGCGTGGGGTTTTCTTT. Its protein product is CASSYSHRARRGVFF. The chain links TRBV6-5 to TRBJ1-1; tentative D call: TRBD1 (6 bases). This CDR3 spans 15 amino acids. Per germline, CDR1 MNHEY and CDR2 SVGAGI. V dropped 0 bases and J dropped 13 bases, with 21 bases sitting between them.

V gene TRBV7-6 combines with J gene TRBJ2-2; D unresolved. The CDR3 runs to 14 residues. The ends were cut back, 0 bases at V and 5 bases at J, with 7 bases in the middle. In germline, CDR1 is SGHVS, CDR2 FNYEAQ. The chain's CDR3 is CASSLAGKTGELFF. The CDR3 bases are TGTGCCAGCAGCTTAGCGGGCAAAACCGGGGAGCTGTTTTTT.

V gene TRBV15 combines with J gene TRBJ1-5; unclear D gene. V lost 0 bases, J lost 4 bases, and 16 bases lay in between. Germline-derived CDR1 and CDR2 are LNHNV and YYDKDF (reference sequence). There are 17 residues in the CDR3. The CDR3 reads CATSRDLFSLQNQPQHF. The CDR3 nucleotides are TGTGCCACCAGCAGAGATCTCTTCAGTCTCCAAAATCAGCCCCAGCATTTT. The full variable domain, its missing parts supplied by reference TRBV15 and TRBJ1-5, is DAMVIQNPRYQVTQFGKPVTLSCSQTLNHNVMYWYQQKSSQAPKLLFHYYDKDFNNEADTPDNFQSRRPNTSFCFLDIRSPGLGDTAMYLCATSRDLFSLQNQPQHFGDGTRLSIL.

The chain recombines TRBV18 with TRBJ2-1, with 7 bases fitting TRBD2. The CDR3 sequence is 15 residues long. V lost 6 bases and J lost 2; bases outside the gene matches: 7. Germline CDR1 is KGHSH and CDR2 is LQKENI. The CDR3 DNA reads as TGTGCCAGCTCCCCTAGCGGTAGCGCCTACAATGAGCAGTTCTTC. It is translated as CASSPSGSAYNEQFF.

V is TRBV7-2 and J is TRBJ2-5, with 8 bases matching TRBD1. The end of the DNA fits TRBJ2-7 better, so the J call may be wrong. CDR3 length equals 14 residues. The germline V gene encodes CDR1 SGHTA and CDR2 FQGNSA. The CDR3 nucleotides read TGTGCCAGCACCCCGGACAGGGATAGGAACGAGCAGTACTTC. Its protein is CASTPDRDRNEQYF.

This sequence joins TRBV29-1 and TRBJ2-7; D remains ambiguous. From germline, CDR1 is SQVTM and CDR2 ANQGSEA. CDR3 size: 11 residues. Trimming stripped 3 bases from V and 5 bases from J, with 8 bases between. CDR3 sequence: CSVEYRNEQYF. DNA for the CDR3: TGCAGCGTTGAGTACAGAAACGAGCAGTACTTC.

The chain carries TRBV9 and TRBJ2-3; TRBD2 aligns across 7 bases. Trimming cost V 1 base and J 2 bases; bases outside gene matches: 10. Germline V gene lookup returns CDR1 SGDLS and CDR2 YYNGEE. The CDR3 is made up of 17 amino acids. CDR3 protein: CASSVRLEAGDTDTQYF. Here the CDR3 DNA reads TGTGCCAGCAGCGTACGCTTGGAGGCGGGGGACACAGATACGCAGTATTTT.

This clone was counted a few times. This chain uses TRBV19 with TRBJ1-2; no reliable D call. Germline CDR1 reads LNHDA; CDR2 reads SQIVND (reference sequence). V was cut by 6 bases and J by 1 base, with 18 bases left in between. The CDR3 consists of 16 residues. Here the CDR3 reads CASREERRPINYGYTF. Here the CDR3 DNA reads TGTGCCAGTAGGGAGGAACGGAGACCGATTAACTATGGCTACACCTTC.

The V and J genes are TRBV7-6 and TRBJ2-7, with a possible D match to TRBD2 (6 bases). V shed 1 base and J shed 2 bases, with 15 bases lying between them. Looked up from germline, CDR1 is SGHVS and CDR2 is FNYEAQ. The CDR3 has 16 residues. The CDR3 coding sequence is TGTGCCAGCAGCTTAGTCGGGAGCAAAAGTACCTACGAGCAGTACTTC. It translates to CASSLVGSKSTYEQYF.

V gene TRBV2 combines with J gene TRBJ2-2, with 11 bases matching TRBD2. CDR3 length equals 16 residues. Germline V gene data show CDR1 as SNHLY and CDR2 as FYNNEI. J gave up 4 bases and V 6 bases, and 7 bases lay outside the gene matches. The CDR3 coding sequence is TGTGCCAGCAGACCAACTAGCGGGGGAGTCACCGGGGAGCTGTTTTTT. This translates into CASRPTSGGVTGELFF.